This entry lists 2 T cell receptor beta chains sequenced from one sample in a study of molecular identifiers for immune sequencing clone quantification. MiXCR was run by TCRdb on the PCR reads, yielding one entry per CDR3 protein. Of around 470,000 distinct CDR3 sequences listed, 20% to 25% are singletons. Material: naive CD8+ T cells from blood, with Jurkat cell RNA spiked in. As to subset: FACS-sorted CD8+CD4-CCR7+CD45RA+ naive T cells. The receptors derive from a human donor in good health. Some libraries in this study had Jurkat cell RNA spiked in.

Of note for this clonotype: A much bigger clone sits one base away, suggesting this may be a read error. The DNA of the CDR3 is TGTGCCAGCGGCCTCCCTAGACGAGCGGGAGTCAGGTACGAGCAGTACTTC. It codes for CASGLPRRAGVRYEQYF. The V gene is TRBV5-6, the J gene TRBJ2-7; TRBD2 matches 8 bases. Germline V gives CDR1 SGHDT, CDR2 YYEEEE. CDR3 length: 17 residues. V trimming: 7 bases; J trimming: 4 bases; junction bases outside the gene matches: 19.

This clonotype appeared many times. The CDR3 is CASRGQGWNTEAFF. The DNA of the CDR3 is TGTGCCAGCAGGGGACAGGGGTGGAACACTGAAGCTTTCTTT. V usage is TRBV13 and J usage is TRBJ1-1; 10 bases fit TRBD1. The V gene end was trimmed by 6 bases and the J gene end by 1 base; junction bases not matched to a gene: 2. The germline CDR1 and CDR2 sequences are PRHDT and FYEKMQ (reference sequence). This CDR3 region has 14 residues.